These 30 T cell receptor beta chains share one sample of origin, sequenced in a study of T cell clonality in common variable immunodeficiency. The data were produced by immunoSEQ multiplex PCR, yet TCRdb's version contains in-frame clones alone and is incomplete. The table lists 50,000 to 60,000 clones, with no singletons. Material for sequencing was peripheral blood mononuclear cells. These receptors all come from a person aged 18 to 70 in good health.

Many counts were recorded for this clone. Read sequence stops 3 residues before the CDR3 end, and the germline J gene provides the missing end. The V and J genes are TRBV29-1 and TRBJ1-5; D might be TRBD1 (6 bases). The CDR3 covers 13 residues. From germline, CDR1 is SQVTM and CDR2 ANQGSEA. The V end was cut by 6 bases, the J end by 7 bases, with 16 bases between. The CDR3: CSVGTSTGQPQHF. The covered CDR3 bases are TGCAGCGTAGGGACATCAACAGGGCAGCCC.

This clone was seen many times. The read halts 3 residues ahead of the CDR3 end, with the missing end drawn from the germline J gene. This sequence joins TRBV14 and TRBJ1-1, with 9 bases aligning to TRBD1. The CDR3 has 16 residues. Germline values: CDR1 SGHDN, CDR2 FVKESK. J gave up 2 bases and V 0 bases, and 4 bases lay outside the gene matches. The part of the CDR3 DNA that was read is TGTGCCAGCAGCCAAGATTGGGGACAGGGTAACACTGAA. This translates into CASSQDWGQGNTE. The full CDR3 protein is CASSQDWGQGNTEAFF.

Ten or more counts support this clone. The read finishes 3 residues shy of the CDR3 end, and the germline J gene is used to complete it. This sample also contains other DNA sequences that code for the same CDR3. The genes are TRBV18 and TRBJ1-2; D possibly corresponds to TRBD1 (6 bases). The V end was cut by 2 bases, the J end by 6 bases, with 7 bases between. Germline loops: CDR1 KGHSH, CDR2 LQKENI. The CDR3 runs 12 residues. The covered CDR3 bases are TGTGCCAGCTCACCAAACAGGGATGGC. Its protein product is CASSPNRDG. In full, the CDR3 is CASSPNRDGYTF. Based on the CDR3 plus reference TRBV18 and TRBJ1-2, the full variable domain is NAGVMQNPRHLVRRRGQEARLRCSPMKGHSHVYWYRQLPEEGLKFMVYLQKENIIDESGMPKERFSAEFPKEGPSILRIQQVVRGDSAAYFCASSPNRDGYTFGSGTRLTVV.

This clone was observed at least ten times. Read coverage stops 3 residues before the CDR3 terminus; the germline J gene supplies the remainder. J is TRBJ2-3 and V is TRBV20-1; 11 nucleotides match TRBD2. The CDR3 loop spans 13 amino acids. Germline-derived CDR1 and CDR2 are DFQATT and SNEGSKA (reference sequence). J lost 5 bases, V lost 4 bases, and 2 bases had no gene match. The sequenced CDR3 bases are TGCAGTGCTATAGCGGGAGGGGTAGATACG. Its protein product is CSAIAGGVDT. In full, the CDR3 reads CSAIAGGVDTQYF.

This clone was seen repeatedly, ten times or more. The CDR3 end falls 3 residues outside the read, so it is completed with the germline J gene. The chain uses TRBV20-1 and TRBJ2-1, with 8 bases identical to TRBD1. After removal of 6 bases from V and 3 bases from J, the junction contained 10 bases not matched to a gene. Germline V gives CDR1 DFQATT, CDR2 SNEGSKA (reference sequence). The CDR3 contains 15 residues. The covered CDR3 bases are TGCAGTGCAACCAGGGACAGGAGATTCTACAATGAG. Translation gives CSATRDRRFYNE. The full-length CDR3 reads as CSATRDRRFYNEQFF.

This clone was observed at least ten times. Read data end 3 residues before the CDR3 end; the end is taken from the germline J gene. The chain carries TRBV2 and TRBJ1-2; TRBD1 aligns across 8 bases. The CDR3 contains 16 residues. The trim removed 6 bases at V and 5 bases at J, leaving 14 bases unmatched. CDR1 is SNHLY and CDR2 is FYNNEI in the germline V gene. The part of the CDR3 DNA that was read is TGTGCCAGCAGGGAGATCGACAGGGGTGATAATTATGGC. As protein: CASREIDRGDNYG. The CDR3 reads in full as CASREIDRGDNYGYTF. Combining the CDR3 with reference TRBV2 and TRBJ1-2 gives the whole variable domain EPEVTQTPSHQVTQMGQEVILRCVPISNHLYFYWYRQILGQKVEFLVSFYNNEISEKSEIFDDQFSVERPDGSNFTLKIRSTKLEDSAMYFCASREIDRGDNYGYTFGSGTRLTVV.

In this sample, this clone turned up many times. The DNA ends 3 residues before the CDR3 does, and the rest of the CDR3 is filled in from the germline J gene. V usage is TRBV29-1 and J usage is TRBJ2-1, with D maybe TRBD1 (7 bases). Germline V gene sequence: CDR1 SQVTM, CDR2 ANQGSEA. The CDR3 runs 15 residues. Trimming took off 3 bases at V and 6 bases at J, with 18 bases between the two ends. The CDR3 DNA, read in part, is TGCAGCGTTGAGGGAGGCGGGACAGCTATCAATGAG. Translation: CSVEGGGTAINE. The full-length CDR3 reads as CSVEGGGTAINEQFF.

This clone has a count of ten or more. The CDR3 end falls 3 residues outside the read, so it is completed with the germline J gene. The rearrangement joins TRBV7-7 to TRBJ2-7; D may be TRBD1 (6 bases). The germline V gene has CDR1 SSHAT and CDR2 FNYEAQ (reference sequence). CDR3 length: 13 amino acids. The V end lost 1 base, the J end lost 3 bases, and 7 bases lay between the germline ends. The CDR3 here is CASSLGRGYEQYF. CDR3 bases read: TGTGCCAGCAGCTTAGGCAGGGGCTACGAG.

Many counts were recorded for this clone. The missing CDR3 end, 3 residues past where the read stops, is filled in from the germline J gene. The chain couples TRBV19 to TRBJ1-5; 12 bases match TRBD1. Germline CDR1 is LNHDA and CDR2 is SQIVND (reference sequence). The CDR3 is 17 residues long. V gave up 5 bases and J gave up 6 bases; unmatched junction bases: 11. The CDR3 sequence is CASSHRSGTGGIQPQHF. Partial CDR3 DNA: TGTGCCAGTAGTCACAGATCCGGGACAGGGGGCATTCAGCCC.

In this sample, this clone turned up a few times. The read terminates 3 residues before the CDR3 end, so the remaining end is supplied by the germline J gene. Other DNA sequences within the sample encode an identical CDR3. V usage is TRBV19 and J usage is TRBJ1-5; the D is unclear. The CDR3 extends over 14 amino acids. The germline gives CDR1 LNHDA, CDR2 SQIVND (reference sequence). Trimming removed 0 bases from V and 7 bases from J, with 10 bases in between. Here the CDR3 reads CASSIDGEEQPQHF. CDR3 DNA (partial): TGTGCCAGTAGTATAGACGGGGAGGAGCAGCCC.

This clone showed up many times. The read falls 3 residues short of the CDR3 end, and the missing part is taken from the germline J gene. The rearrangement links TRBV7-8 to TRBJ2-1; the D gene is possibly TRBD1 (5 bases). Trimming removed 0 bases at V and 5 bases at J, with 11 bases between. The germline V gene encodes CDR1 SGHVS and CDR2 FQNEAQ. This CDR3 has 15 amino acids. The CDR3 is CASSLARGRDNEQFF. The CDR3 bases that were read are TGTGCCAGCAGCTTAGCGCGCGGCAGGGACAATGAG. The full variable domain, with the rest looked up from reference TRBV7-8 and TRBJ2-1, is GAGVSQSPRYKVAKRGQDVALRCDPISGHVSLFWYQQALGQGPEFLTYFQNEAQLDKSGLPSDRFFAERPEGSVSTLKIQRTQQEDSAVYLCASSLARGRDNEQFFGPGTRLTVL.

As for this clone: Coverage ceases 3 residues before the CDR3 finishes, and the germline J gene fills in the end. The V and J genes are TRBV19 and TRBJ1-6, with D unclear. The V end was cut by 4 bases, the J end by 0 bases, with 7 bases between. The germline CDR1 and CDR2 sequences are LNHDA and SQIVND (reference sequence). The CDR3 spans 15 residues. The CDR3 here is CASSTGSSYNSPLHF. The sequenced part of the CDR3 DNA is TGTGCCAGTAGTACCGGTAGCTCCTATAATTCACCC.

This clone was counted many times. The CDR3 spells CASSAGTGSSYEQYF. CDR3 DNA, as far as it was read: TGCGCCAGCAGCGCCGGGACAGGGAGCTCCTACGAG. The chain uses TRBV5-1 and TRBJ2-7, with 9 bases matching TRBD1. Sequencing ends 3 residues short of the CDR3 end; the germline J gene provides the rest. CDR3 length: 15 residues. J lost 0 bases, V lost 4 bases, and 5 bases had no gene match. CDR1 is SGHRS, CDR2 YFSETQ, per germline. Full variable domain (rest looked up from reference TRBV5-1 and TRBJ2-7): KAGVTQTPRYLIKTRGQQVTLSCSPISGHRSVSWYQQTPGQGLQFLFEYFSETQRNKGNFPGRFSGRQFSNSRSEMNVSTLELGDSALYLCASSAGTGSSYEQYFGPGTRLTVT.

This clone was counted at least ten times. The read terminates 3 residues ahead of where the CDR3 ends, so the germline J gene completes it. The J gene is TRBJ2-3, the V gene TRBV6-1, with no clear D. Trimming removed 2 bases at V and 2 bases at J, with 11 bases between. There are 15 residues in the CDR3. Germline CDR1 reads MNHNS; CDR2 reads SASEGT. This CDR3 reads CASSERQRTTDTQYF. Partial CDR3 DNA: TGTGCCAGCAGTGAACGACAACGAACCACAGATACG.

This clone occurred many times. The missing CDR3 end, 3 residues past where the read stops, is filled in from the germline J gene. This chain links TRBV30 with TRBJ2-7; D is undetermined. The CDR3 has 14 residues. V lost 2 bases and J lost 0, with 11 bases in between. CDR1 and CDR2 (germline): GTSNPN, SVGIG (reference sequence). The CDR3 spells CAWSRLPSSYEQYF. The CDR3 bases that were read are TGTGCCTGGAGTCGGTTACCGTCCTCCTACGAG.

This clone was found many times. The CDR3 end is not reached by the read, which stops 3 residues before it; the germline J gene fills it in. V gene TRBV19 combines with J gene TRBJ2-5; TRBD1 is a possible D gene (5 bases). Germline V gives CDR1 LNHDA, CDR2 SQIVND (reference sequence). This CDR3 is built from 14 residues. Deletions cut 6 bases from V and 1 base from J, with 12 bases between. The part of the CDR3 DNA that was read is TGTGCCAGTAGCCGTAGGACATCCCAAGAGACC. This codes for CASSRRTSQET. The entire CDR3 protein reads CASSRRTSQETQYF.

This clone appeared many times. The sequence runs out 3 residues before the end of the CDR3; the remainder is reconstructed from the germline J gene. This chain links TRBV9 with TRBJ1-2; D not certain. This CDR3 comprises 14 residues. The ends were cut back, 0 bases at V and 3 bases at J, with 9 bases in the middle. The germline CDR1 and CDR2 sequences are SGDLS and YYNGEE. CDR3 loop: CASSVGSGHYGYTF. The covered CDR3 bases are TGTGCCAGCAGCGTAGGTAGTGGGCACTATGGC.

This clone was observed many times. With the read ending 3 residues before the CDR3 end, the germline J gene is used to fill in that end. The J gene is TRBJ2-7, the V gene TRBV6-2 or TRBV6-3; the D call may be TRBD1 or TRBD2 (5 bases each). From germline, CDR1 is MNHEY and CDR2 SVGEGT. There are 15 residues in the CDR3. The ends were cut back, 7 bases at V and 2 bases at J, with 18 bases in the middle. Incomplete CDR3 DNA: TGTGCCAGCACCTACTCGGCAGGGAGTGCCTACGAG. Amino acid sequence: CASTYSAGSAYE. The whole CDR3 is CASTYSAGSAYEQYF.

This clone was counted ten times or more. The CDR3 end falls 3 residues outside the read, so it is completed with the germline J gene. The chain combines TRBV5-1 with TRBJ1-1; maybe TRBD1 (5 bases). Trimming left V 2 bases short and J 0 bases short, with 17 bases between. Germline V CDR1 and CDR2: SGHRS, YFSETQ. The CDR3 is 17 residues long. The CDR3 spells CASSFSGMGQMNTEAFF. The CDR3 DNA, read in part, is TGCGCCAGCAGCTTCTCTGGGATGGGGCAGATGAACACTGAA. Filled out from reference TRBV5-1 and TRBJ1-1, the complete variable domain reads KAGVTQTPRYLIKTRGQQVTLSCSPISGHRSVSWYQQTPGQGLQFLFEYFSETQRNKGNFPGRFSGRQFSNSRSEMNVSTLELGDSALYLCASSFSGMGQMNTEAFFGQGTRLTVV.

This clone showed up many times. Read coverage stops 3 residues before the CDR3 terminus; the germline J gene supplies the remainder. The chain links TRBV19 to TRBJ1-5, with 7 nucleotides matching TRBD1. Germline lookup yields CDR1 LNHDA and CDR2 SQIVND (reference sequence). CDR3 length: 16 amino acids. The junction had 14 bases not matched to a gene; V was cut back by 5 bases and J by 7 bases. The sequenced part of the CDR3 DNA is TGTGCCAGTAGTTTCTCCCTTGACAGGGTGGACCAGCCC. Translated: CASSFSLDRVDQP. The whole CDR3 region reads CASSFSLDRVDQPQHF. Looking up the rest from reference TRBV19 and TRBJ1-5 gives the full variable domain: DGGITQSPKYLFRKEGQNVTLSCEQNLNHDAMYWYRQDPGQGLRLIYYSQIVNDFQKGDIAEGYSVSREKKESFPLTVTSAQKNPTAFYLCASSFSLDRVDQPQHFGDGTRLSIL.

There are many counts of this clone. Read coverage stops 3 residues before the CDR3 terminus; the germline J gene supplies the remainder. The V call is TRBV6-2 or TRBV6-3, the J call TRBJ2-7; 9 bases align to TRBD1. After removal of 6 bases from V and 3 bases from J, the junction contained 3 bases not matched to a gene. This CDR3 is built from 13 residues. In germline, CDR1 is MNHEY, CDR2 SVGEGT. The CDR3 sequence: CASRPTGGYEQYF. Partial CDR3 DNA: TGTGCCAGCAGGCCGACAGGGGGCTACGAG.

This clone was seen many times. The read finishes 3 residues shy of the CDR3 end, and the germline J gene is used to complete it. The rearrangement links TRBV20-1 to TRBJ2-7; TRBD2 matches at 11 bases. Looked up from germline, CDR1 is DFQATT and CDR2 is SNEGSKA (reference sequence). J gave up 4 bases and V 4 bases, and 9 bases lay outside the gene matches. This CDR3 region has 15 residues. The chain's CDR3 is CSANPGLAAGYEQYF. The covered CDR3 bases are TGCAGTGCTAATCCGGGACTAGCGGCAGGGTACGAG.

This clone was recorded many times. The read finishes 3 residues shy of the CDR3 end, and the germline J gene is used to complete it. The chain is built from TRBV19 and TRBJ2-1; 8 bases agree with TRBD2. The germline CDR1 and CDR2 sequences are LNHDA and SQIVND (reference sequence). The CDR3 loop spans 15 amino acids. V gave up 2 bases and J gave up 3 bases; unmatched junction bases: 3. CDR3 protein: CASSISLADYNEQFF. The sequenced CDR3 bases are TGTGCCAGTAGTATATCACTAGCGGACTACAATGAG.

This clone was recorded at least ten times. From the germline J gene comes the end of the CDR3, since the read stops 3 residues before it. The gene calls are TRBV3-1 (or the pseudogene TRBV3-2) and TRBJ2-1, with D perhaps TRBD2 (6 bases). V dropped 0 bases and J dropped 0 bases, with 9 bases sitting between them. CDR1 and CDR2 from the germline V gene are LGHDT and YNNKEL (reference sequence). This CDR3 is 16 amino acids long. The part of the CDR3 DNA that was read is TGTGCCAGCAGCCAAGATACCGGGGGCTCCTACAATGAG. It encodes CASSQDTGGSYNE. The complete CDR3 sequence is CASSQDTGGSYNEQFF.

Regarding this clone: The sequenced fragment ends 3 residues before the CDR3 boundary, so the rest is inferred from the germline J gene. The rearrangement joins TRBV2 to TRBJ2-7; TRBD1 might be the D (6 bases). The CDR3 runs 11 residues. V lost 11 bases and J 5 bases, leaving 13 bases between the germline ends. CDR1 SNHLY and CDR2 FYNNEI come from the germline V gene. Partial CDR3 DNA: TGTGCCGCACTACAGGGCGACGAG. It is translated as CAALQGDE. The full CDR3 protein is CAALQGDEQYF.

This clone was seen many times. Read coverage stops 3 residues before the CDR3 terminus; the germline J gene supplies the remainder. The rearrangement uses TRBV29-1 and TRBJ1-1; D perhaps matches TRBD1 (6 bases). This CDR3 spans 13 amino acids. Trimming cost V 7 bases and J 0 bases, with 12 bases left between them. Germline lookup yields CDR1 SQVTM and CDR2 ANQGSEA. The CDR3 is CSAEGHLNTEAFF. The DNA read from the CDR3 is TGCAGCGCTGAGGGACACTTGAACACTGAA.

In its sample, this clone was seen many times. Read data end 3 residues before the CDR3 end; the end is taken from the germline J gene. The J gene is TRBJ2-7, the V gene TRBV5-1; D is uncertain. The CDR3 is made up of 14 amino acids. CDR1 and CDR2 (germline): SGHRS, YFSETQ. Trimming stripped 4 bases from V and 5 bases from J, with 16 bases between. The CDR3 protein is CASSMDLTSHEQYF. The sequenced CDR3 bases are TGCGCCAGCAGCATGGACCTCACATCCCACGAG.

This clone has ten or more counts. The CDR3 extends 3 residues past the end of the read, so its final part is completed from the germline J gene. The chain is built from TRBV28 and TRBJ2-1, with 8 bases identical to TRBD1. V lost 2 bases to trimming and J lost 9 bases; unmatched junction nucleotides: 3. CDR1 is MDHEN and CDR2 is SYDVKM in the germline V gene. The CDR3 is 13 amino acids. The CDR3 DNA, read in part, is TGTGCCAGCAGTTTAGCGACAGGGGTTGAG. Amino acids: CASSLATGVE. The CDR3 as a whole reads CASSLATGVEQFF.

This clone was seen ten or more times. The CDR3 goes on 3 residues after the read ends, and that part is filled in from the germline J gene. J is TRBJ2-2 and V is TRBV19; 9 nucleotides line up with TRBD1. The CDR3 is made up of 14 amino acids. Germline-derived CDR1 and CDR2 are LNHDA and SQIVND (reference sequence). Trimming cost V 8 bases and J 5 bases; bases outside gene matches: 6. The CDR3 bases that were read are TGTGCCAGTGGGGACAGGGTGGGAACCGGGGAG. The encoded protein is CASGDRVGTGE. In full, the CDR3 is CASGDRVGTGELFF.

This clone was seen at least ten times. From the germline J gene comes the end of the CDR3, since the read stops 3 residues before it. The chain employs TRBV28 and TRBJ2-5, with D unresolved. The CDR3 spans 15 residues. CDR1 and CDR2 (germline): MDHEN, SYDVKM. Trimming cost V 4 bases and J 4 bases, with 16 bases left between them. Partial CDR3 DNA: TGTGCCAGCAGTTCCAATTTGGGCTCCAGAGAGACC. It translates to CASSSNLGSRET. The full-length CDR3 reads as CASSSNLGSRETQYF. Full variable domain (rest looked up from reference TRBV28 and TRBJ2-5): DVKVTQSSRYLVKRTGEKVFLECVQDMDHENMFWYRQDPGLGLRLIYFSYDVKMKEKGDIPEGYSVSREKKERFSLILESASTNQTSMYLCASSSNLGSRETQYFGPGTRLLVL.